The 9 T cell receptor beta chains below were found in one sample sequenced in a study of OX40 agonist ivuxolimab in advanced cancers. The method behind the library was the immunoSEQ multiplex PCR assay. Here the immuneACCESS table is served through TCRdb, limited to in-frame sequences with V and J called. Missing clones are a known gap in these copies; in checked studies unresolved V genes cover under half, and the rest lacks a known reason. This sample lists about 46,000 clones; 82% were detected once. The ten largest clones capture 1.5% to 2% of the sample. Sequencing used CD4+ or CD8+ T cells sorted from blood, obtained in a trial of the OX40 agonist ivuxolimab. The origin of the receptors is an adult with an advanced solid tumor such as melanoma, head and neck, liver or kidney cancer.

The chain uses TRBV27 and TRBJ2-2; possible D gene TRBD2, 6 bases. The CDR3 covers 13 residues. V was trimmed by 10 bases and J by 7 bases, leaving 16 bases between them. CDR1 is MNHEY, CDR2 SMNVEV, per germline (reference sequence). The CDR3 DNA reads as TGTGCCAACAAACCGTCGGGGGTCGGGGAGCTGTTTTTT. It is translated as CANKPSGVGELFF.

The genes are TRBV30 and TRBJ2-2; no definite D call. V lost 3 bases, J lost 3 bases, and 11 bases lay in between. This CDR3 is built from 14 residues. The V gene's germline CDR1 is GTSNPN and CDR2 SVGIG (reference sequence). CDR3 protein: CAWSPLVDTGELFF. CDR3 sequence (DNA): TGTGCCTGGAGCCCTCTCGTGGACACCGGGGAGCTGTTTTTT.

A remark on this clone: This sample includes further DNA sequences coding for the same CDR3. CDR3 nucleotides: TGTGCCTGGAGTGTAGGTGGGCAAGAGACCCAGTACTTC. Encoded protein: CAWSVGGQETQYF. This chain links TRBV30 with TRBJ2-5; D is ambiguous. CDR3 length equals 13 residues. V was cut by 0 bases and J by 2 bases, with 7 bases left in between. Germline CDR1 and CDR2: GTSNPN and SVGIG (reference sequence).

The chain uses TRBV5-8 and TRBJ2-3; weak D call: TRBD2 (7 bases). CDR1 and CDR2 from the germline V gene are SGHTS and YDEGEE. The CDR3 totals 18 residues. Deletions cut 2 bases from V and 0 bases from J, with 19 bases between. The CDR3 bases are TGTGCCAGCAGCTTCTACTTTTTCGCGGGGGCTAGCACAGATACGCAGTATTTT. Translation gives CASSFYFFAGASTDTQYF. Based on the CDR3 plus reference TRBV5-8 and TRBJ2-3, the full variable domain is EAGVTQSPTHLIKTRGQQATLRCSPISGHTSVYWYQQALGLGLQFLLWYDEGEERNRGNFPPRFSGRQFPNYSSELNVNALELEDSALYLCASSFYFFAGASTDTQYFGPGTRLTVL.

The chain employs TRBV30 and TRBJ2-5; 7 nucleotides line up with TRBD1. CDR3 length: 14 residues. V lost 3 bases and J lost 5; bases outside the gene matches: 9. Germline CDR1 and CDR2: GTSNPN and SVGIG (reference sequence). CDR3 loop: CAWRVEGARETQYF. The CDR3 DNA is TGTGCCTGGAGAGTCGAGGGGGCGCGGGAGACCCAGTACTTC. Drawing the rest from reference TRBV30 and TRBJ2-5, the complete variable domain is SQTIHQWPATLVQPVGSPLSLECTVEGTSNPNLYWYRQAAGRGLQLLFYSVGIGQISSEVPQNLSASRPQDRQFILSSKKLLLSDSGFYLCAWRVEGARETQYFGPGTRLLVL.

Written as DNA, the CDR3 is TGTGCCTGGAGTGTAGAAGGGGCCCTGAACACTGAAGCTTTCTTT. This gives the protein CAWSVEGALNTEAFF. The chain is built from TRBV30 and TRBJ1-1; weak D call: TRBD1 (5 bases). The CDR3 has 15 amino acids. V dropped 0 bases and J dropped 0 bases, with 11 bases sitting between them. CDR1 is GTSNPN, CDR2 SVGIG, per germline (reference sequence).

The chain recombines TRBV19 with TRBJ1-4, with 7 bases aligning to TRBD1. The V segment lost 5 bases and the J segment 8 bases; nucleotides outside the gene matches: 11. Germline V lookup: CDR1 LNHDA, CDR2 SQIVND (reference sequence). This CDR3 is built from 15 residues. DNA of the CDR3: TGTGCCAGTAGTCTTCAACAGGGGTCAGGGGAAAAACTGTTTTTT. Amino acids: CASSLQQGSGEKLFF.

The genes are TRBV2 and TRBJ2-3, with 10 nucleotides matching TRBD1. Germline V gene lookup returns CDR1 SNHLY and CDR2 FYNNEI. The CDR3 has 14 residues. V dropped 7 bases and J dropped 3; count of bases not matched to a gene: 4. CDR3 amino acids: CASKRDRGTDTQYF. CDR3 sequence (DNA): TGTGCCAGCAAGAGGGACAGGGGAACAGATACGCAGTATTTT.

The CDR3 DNA reads as TGTGCCAGCAGCTTAGGGACAGGGAACTATGGCTACACCTTC. Translating gives CASSLGTGNYGYTF. The chain couples TRBV7-2 to TRBJ1-2; 8 nucleotides line up with TRBD1. Looked up from germline, CDR1 is SGHTA and CDR2 is FQGNSA. The CDR3 consists of 14 residues. V shed 1 base and J 2 bases; nucleotides not matched to a gene: 0.